This T cell receptor (beta chain) was identified during a study of beta chain features in type 1 diabetes. As for the study in general: The patients were much like the healthy donors in age, gender and cell yields. Findings and caveats of the study: Comparison showed that naive, central memory and Treg TCRB repertoires appeared more similar among patients than among healthy donors. Patients with Type 1 diabetes showed moderately but significantly shorter TCRB CDR3s in all four CD4+ subsets.

This clone has a count of ten or more. As yet, its antigen is unknown. Other DNA sequences of this sample code for an identical CDR3. The CDR3 is made up of 16 amino acids. Germline V gives CDR1 SGDLS, CDR2 YYNGEE. Deletions cut 0 bases from V and 0 bases from J, with 12 bases between. Expressed TCRB transcripts were sequenced after all isolated RNA was converted to cDNA. Repertoires were generated with immunoSEQ multiplex PCR, while TCRdb's copy carries only in-frame clones and drops some. The table lists roughly 300,000 clones, 13% to 15% of them singletons. The chain combines TRBV9 with TRBJ1-1; TRBD1 is a possible D gene (6 bases). The source of this sequence is a young man in good health. The sequencing sample was made of central memory CD4+ T cells from blood. CDR3 region: CASSVGTDLMNTEAFF. DNA of the CDR3: TGTGCCAGCAGCGTAGGGACAGATCTGATGAACACTGAAGCTTTCTTT.